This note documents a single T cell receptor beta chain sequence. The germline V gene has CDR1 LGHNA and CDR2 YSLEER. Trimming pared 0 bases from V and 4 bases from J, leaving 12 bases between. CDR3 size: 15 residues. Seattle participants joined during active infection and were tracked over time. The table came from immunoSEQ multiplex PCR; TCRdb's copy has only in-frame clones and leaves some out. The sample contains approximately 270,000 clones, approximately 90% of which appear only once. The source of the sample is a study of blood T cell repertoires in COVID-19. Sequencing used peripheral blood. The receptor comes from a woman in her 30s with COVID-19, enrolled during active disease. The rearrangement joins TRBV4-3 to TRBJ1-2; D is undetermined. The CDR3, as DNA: TGCGCCAGCAGCCAAGAAGACCGGGATGTCTATGGCTACACCTTC. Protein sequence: CASSQEDRDVYGYTF.